This TCR beta chain was captured by sequencing in a study of CD8 T cells in ankylosing spondylitis (TCRdb year 2017). Some background on the complete study: The study set out to find disease-linked TCR variants by profiling T cell receptor beta repertoires in ankylosing spondylitis patients and healthy donors. The full study cohort was made up of under 30 ankylosing spondylitis patients and around 100 healthy donors. Peripheral blood was sampled, and synovial fluid was additionally collected from ankylosing spondylitis patients. Study-wide conclusions, independent of this receptor: The disease-linked clones were reported to be significantly enriched in matched synovial fluid samples from ankylosing spondylitis patients. Some motif variants had previously been reported in the synovial fluid and blood of reactive arthritis patients, which suggests shared mechanisms of disease initiation. Blood from ankylosing spondylitis patients appeared to be characterized by a TCR beta motif made up of several highly homologous amino acid variants. The disease-linked clones had a CD8+ phenotype and were found at relatively low frequencies in peripheral blood.

From a lookup of the germline V gene (reference sequence), CDR1 and CDR2 are DFQATT and SNEGSKA. V trim: 6 bases; J trim: 4 bases; unmatched bases: 8. From cysteine to phenylalanine, the CDR3 is 13 amino acids long. The sequence is cut down to CDR3 DNA, 39 bases in frame from base 1. About this clonotype: Its antigen is currently not known. Within one base of it there is no much larger clone, and no base qualities were kept.

TCRdb shows the sequencer as Illumina HiSeq 2500. Quantitative 5'-RACE with molecular barcodes was used to prepare TCR beta libraries. As for how the authors treated the data: A new computational method based on a probabilistic model of VDJ rearrangement was used to identify disease-linked TCR variants. Clones were called with MiXCR by TCRdb after fastp trimmed the public reads at Q25, and only in-frame beta chains were retained. Each CDR3 protein gets just one entry, which takes the most common genes and DNA from the rows behind it. TCRdb's processing, not the authors' own work, is the source of the V and J calls. In this sample the table shows around 340,000 distinct CDR3 sequences, 20% to 25% of which occur a single time. The ten most abundant clones make up 13% of the sample.

This receptor was obtained from a male donor with ankylosing spondylitis or in good health (not recorded which). Here the chain combines TRBV20-1 and TRBJ2-7; 8 junctional bases match TRBD2. Input material: blood, either unsorted or a sorted T cell fraction (not recorded which). The CDR3 reads as follows: CSAPGGATYEQYF. The bases are TGCAGTGCACCCGGGGGGGCTACGTACGAGCAGTACTTC.